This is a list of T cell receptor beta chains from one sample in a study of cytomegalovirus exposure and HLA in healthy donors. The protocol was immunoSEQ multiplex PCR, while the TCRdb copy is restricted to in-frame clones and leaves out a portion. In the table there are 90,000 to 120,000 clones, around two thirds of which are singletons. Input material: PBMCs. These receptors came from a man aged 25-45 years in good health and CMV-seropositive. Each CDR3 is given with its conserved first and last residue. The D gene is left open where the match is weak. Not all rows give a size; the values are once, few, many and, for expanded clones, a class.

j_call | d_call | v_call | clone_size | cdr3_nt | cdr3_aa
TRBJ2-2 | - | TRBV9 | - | TGTGCCAGCAGCGTTGGCGGGAACACCGGGGAGCTGTTTTTT | CASSVGGNTGELFF
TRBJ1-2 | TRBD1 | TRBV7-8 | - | TGTGCCAGCAGCAGACCGGGACAGGGAAACTATGGCTACACCTTC | CASSRPGQGNYGYTF
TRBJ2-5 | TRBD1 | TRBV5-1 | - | TGCGCCAGCAGCTTGCAGACAGGGGGCGCGTCGGAGACCCAGTACTTC | CASSLQTGGASETQYF
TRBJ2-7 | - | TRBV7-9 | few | TGTGCCAGCAGCGGGGTCCGAGGGGGAACAAGCAACGAGCAGTACTTC | CASSGVRGGTSNEQYF
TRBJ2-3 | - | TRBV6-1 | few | TGTGCCAGCACCCCGGGAAGGGGGACAGATACGCAGTATTTT | CASTPGRGTDTQYF
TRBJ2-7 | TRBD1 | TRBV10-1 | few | TGCGCCAGCACCCGGACAGGGAGAGAGCAGTACTTC | CASTRTGREQYF
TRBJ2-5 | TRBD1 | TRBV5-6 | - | TGTGCCAGCAGCTTGGCCGTGACAGGGATCCAAGAGACCCAGTACTTC | CASSLAVTGIQETQYF
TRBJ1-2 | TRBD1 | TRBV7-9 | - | TGTGCCAGCAGCTTAGCGGGGGTGACAGGGGGCGGCTACACCTTC | CASSLAGVTGGGYTF
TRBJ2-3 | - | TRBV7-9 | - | TGTGCCAGCAGCTTAGACAGGGGCACAGATACGCAGTATTTT | CASSLDRGTDTQYF
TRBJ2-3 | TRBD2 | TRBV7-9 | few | TGTGCCAGCAGCTTAGCGGGACTAGCGGGGGGGCAGTATTTT | CASSLAGLAGGQYF
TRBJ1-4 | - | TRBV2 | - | TGTGCCAGCAGTGATTCAGGTTATAATGAAAAACTGTTTTTT | CASSDSGYNEKLFF
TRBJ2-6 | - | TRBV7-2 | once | TGTGCCAGCAGTCTAAACAGGGCTGGGGCCAACGTCCTGACTTTC | CASSLNRAGANVLTF
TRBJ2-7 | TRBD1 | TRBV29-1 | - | TGCAGCGTTACCGGGACAGGCTACGAGCAGTACTTC | CSVTGTGYEQYF
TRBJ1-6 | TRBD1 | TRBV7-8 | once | TGTGCCAGCAGCTCCCTAAGACCCGGGACAGGGAGGGGGAATTCACCCCTCCACTTT | CASSSLRPGTGRGNSPLHF
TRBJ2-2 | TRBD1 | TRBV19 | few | TGTGCCAGTTTAAGACAGGGGGCGAACACCGGGGAGCTGTTTTTT | CASLRQGANTGELFF
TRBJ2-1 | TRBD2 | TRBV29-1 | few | TGCAGCGTTGATCGGGGGGACTCCAATGAGCAGTTCTTC | CSVDRGDSNEQFF
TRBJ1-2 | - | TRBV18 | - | TGTGCCAGCTCACCATGGGGGGGATCGGATGGCTACACCTTC | CASSPWGGSDGYTF
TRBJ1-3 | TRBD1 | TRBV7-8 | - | TGTGCCAGCAGCATGGACAGGGGGACAAACACCATATATTTT | CASSMDRGTNTIYF
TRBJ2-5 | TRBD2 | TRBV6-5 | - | TGTGCCAGCAGTTCAGGGTCGGGGGGGGAGACCCAGTACTTC | CASSSGSGGETQYF
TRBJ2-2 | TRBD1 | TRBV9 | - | TGTGCCAGCAGCCTTCCAGGGGGCTCCGGGGAGCTGTTTTTT | CASSLPGGSGELFF
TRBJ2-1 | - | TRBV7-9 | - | TGTGCCAGCAGCCTGTCTGTGGTGGCCAATGAGCAGTTCTTC | CASSLSVVANEQFF
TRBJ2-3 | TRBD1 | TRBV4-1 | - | TGCGCCAGCAGCTTCAGCGGGACAGGGTACACAGATACGCAGTATTTT | CASSFSGTGYTDTQYF
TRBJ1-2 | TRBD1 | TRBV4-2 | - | TGTGCCAGCAGGGGACAGGGAGTATGGTACACCTTC | CASRGQGVWYTF
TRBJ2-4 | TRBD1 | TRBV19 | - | TGTGCCAGTAGTATAGGGACAGGGCTGAGAAACATTCAGTACTTC | CASSIGTGLRNIQYF
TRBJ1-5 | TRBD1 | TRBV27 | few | TGTGCCAGCGGGACAGTTAGCAATCAGCCCCAGCATTTT | CASGTVSNQPQHF
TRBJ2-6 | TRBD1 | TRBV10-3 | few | TGTGCCATCAGTGGGACAGGGTTACACTCTGGGGCCAACGTCCTGACTTTC | CAISGTGLHSGANVLTF
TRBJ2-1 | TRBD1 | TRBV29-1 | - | TGCAGCGTCACTGAACTGACAGGGTCAGATGAGCAGTTCTTC | CSVTELTGSDEQFF
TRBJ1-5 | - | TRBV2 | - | TGTGCCAGCCGGGGGGGGTCCCAGCATTTT | CASRGGSQHF
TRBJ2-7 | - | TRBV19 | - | TGTGCCAGTAGTCAGGGCCACCGGACCGAAATGGCCTACGAGCAGTACTTC | CASSQGHRTEMAYEQYF
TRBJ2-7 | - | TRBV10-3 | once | TGTGCCATCAACAGGGCTGACTCCTACGAGCAGTACTTC | CAINRADSYEQYF
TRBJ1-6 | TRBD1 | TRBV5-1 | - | TGCGCCAGCAGCTCGACAGGGAAGGAATCACCCCTCCACTTT | CASSSTGKESPLHF
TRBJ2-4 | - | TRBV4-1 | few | TGCGCCAGCAGCCAAGTTGGTGTTGGTAGCAAAAACATTCAGTACTTC | CASSQVGVGSKNIQYF
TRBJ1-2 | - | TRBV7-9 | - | TGTGCCAGCAGTCTGGGGCGAATCGGCTATGGCTACACCTTC | CASSLGRIGYGYTF
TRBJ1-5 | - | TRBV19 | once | TGTGCCAGTAGTATAGGTGGCAGGGGATTTGGTCAGCCCCAGCATTTT | CASSIGGRGFGQPQHF
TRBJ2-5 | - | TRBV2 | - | TGTGCCAGCAGTGACTATGAGACCCAGTACTTC | CASSDYETQYF
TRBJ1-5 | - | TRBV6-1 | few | TGTGCCAGCAGTCCAACAGGGTTCTATCAGCCCCAGCATTTT | CASSPTGFYQPQHF
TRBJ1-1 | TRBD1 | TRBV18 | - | TGTGCCAGCTCACCAGGGACAGGGGGAAACACTGAAGCTTTCTTT | CASSPGTGGNTEAFF
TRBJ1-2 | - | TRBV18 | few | TGTGCCAGCTCACCACGAGGGGGAGCGAACAACGGTGGCTACACCTTC | CASSPRGGANNGGYTF
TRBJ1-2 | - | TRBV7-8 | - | TGTGCCAGCAGCTCTGGACAATGGCACAACTATGGCTACACCTTC | CASSSGQWHNYGYTF
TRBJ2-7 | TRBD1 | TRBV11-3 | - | TGTGCCAGCAGCTTAGAACAGACAGGGGGCTCGTACGAGCAGTACTTC | CASSLEQTGGSYEQYF